This T cell receptor beta chain was sequenced for a study of vaccination and CD4 T cells after COVID-19. This clonotype turned up a few times. The target antigen is unknown. Treatment defined: approximately nine-day PBMC culture with coronavirus spike peptide pools or control peptides (ViraFEST assay). Half the medium was exchanged for fresh IL-2 medium on days 3 and 7. Whole-study findings and limits: Convalescent patients had a median 86.3% of reactive clones appearing only post-vaccination.

Cultured CD4+ T cell DNA was sequenced using the Oncomine TCR Beta short-read assay. Extraction of genomic DNA was performed on cultured CD4+ T cells. TCRdb re-derived calls from the PCR reads in MiXCR, one entry per CDR3 protein. The sample lists around 5,700 distinct CDR3 sequences; roughly 78% were seen once. Sequenced: CD4+ T cells from blood, cultured in vitro. The sequence derives from a human donor who had recovered from COVID-19.

The CDR3 nucleotides read TGTGCCACCAGCAGAGATGGGGGGGGAGGAGAGACCCAGTACTTC. Encoded protein: CATSRDGGGGETQYF. The chain joins TRBV15 to TRBJ2-5; 7 bases map to TRBD2. The V and J ends lost 0 bases and 4 bases, in that order; junction bases with no gene match: 5. Germline-derived CDR1 and CDR2 are LNHNV and YYDKDF (reference sequence). The CDR3 has 15 amino acids.